This passage covers 25 T cell receptor beta chains from one sample sequenced in a study of T-cell memory formation after mild COVID-19. MiXCR, run by TCRdb on the 5' RACE reads, gives a single entry per CDR3 protein. The table records roughly 340,000 distinct CDR3 sequences, about a sixth of them present only once. The sequencing input was PBMCs or a T cell subset sorted from them (not recorded which). All receptors derive from a man aged 18 to 30 who had mild COVID-19 (a few samples of this study predate the infection). Cell type and time point are not known.

This chain links TRBV4-2 with TRBJ2-4; D call uncertain. The V gene lost 0 bases and the J gene lost 1 base, with 7 bases spanning the gap. This CDR3 region has 15 residues. CDR1 is LGHNA, CDR2 YNFKEQ, per germline. The CDR3 is CASSQDRWAKNIQYF. DNA of the CDR3: TGTGCCAGCAGCCAAGATCGCTGGGCCAAAAACATTCAGTACTTC.

In its sample, this clonotype was seen many times. The chain carries TRBV7-2 and TRBJ2-3; D is ambiguous. There are 13 residues in the CDR3. Looked up from germline, CDR1 is SGHTA and CDR2 is FQGNSA. Trimming took off 4 bases at V and 6 bases at J, with 11 bases between the two ends. CDR3 residues: CASSSPFRDTQYF. The CDR3 nucleotides are TGTGCCAGCAGCTCTCCTTTCCGGGATACGCAGTATTTT.

This rearrangement joins TRBV9 to TRBJ2-1; 8 positions match TRBD1. V shed 5 bases, J shed 12 bases, and the junction held 4 bases outside the gene matches. The germline V gene has CDR1 SGDLS and CDR2 YYNGEE. The CDR3 has 11 residues. CDR3 sequence (DNA): TGTGCCAGCAGAGGAACAGGGGGGCAGTTCTTC. It codes for CASRGTGGQFF.

This chain uses TRBV5-1 with TRBJ2-1; D uncertain. Trimming removed 0 bases at V and 2 bases at J, with 12 bases between. Germline V CDR1 and CDR2: SGHRS, YFSETQ. The CDR3 has 16 residues. The CDR3 spells CASSLEARITYNEQFF. For the CDR3, the DNA is TGCGCCAGCAGCTTGGAGGCGAGAATCACCTACAATGAGCAGTTCTTC.

This clonotype turned up a few times. The V gene is TRBV2, the J gene TRBJ2-1, with TRBD2 matching over 12 bases. The CDR3 sequence is 17 residues long. Per the germline V gene, CDR1 is SNHLY and CDR2 is FYNNEI. The junction had 11 bases not matched to a gene; V was cut back by 3 bases and J by 8 bases. CDR3 loop: CASSEAPPSGGAYEQFF. CDR3 bases: TGTGCCAGCAGTGAGGCACCGCCTAGCGGGGGGGCTTATGAGCAGTTCTTC.

This clonotype was detected only a few times. The chain employs TRBV7-9 and TRBJ1-5; D might be TRBD1 (6 bases). V was shortened by 3 bases and J by 7 bases, with 13 bases between the two germline ends. The CDR3 is made up of 14 amino acids. Germline CDR1 and CDR2: SEHNR and FQNEAQ (reference sequence). The CDR3 here is CASSFGDMGQPQHF. The CDR3 nucleotides are TGTGCCAGCAGCTTCGGGGACATGGGACAGCCCCAGCATTTT.

Of note for this clonotype: At one end the junction does not follow the germline gene, possibly because of a read error. The chain has TRBV10-3 and TRBJ2-1; no firm D call. The germline V gene encodes CDR1 ENHRY and CDR2 SYGVKD. This CDR3 region has 14 residues. In nucleotides, the CDR3 is TGTGCCATCAGTGCCGAGAGATGGCCCAATGAGCATTTCTTC. Residues: CAISAERWPNEHFF.

The V and J genes are TRBV12-3 or TRBV12-4 and TRBJ2-1; 7 nucleotides line up with TRBD2. Trimming removed 5 bases from V and 6 bases from J; junction bases left unmatched: 7. The CDR3 spans 14 residues. The CDR3 sequence is CASSSSSGANEQFF. CDR3 sequence (DNA): TGTGCCAGCAGTAGTTCAAGCGGGGCCAATGAGCAGTTCTTC.

In its sample, this clonotype was seen a few times. The CDR3 DNA sequence: TGTGCCGGCGAGCTCGGACCCTACGAGCAGTACTTC. Its translation is CAGELGPYEQYF. This sequence joins TRBV30 and TRBJ2-7; D unclear. Germline V gene sequence: CDR1 GTSNPN, CDR2 SVGIG (reference sequence). The CDR3 loop spans 12 amino acids. V was cut by 8 bases and J by 2 bases, with 13 bases left in between.

This clonotype was detected a few times. The rearrangement links TRBV12-3 or TRBV12-4 to TRBJ2-7, with D perhaps assigned TRBD1 or TRBD2 (6 bases each). The length of the CDR3 is 15 residues. Deletions cut 5 bases from V and 2 bases from J, with 16 bases between. CDR3 sequence reads: CASSPGDWGAYEQYF. CDR3 nucleotides: TGTGCCAGCAGTCCAGGGGACTGGGGAGCCTACGAGCAGTACTTC.

This sequence joins TRBV4-3 and TRBJ2-1; TRBD1 or TRBD2 may be the D gene (5 bases each). V gave up 0 bases and J gave up 2 bases, with 11 bases separating them. This CDR3 contains 16 residues. Germline CDR1 and CDR2: LGHNA and YSLEER. CDR3: CASSQEWDRAYNEQFF. The CDR3 DNA sequence: TGCGCCAGCAGCCAAGAGTGGGACCGAGCCTACAATGAGCAGTTCTTC.

The sample holds many counts of this clonotype. The rearrangement links TRBV15 to TRBJ2-3; 11 bases line up with TRBD2. Looked up from germline, CDR1 is LNHNV and CDR2 is YYDKDF (reference sequence). Unmatched junction bases numbered 10, after V lost 5 bases and J lost 3 bases. This CDR3 is 17 amino acids long. CDR3 protein: CATSRRLLAGVTDTQYF. CDR3 coding DNA: TGTGCCACCAGCCGCCGCCTACTAGCGGGGGTAACAGATACGCAGTATTTT. The full variable domain, in which reference TRBV15 and TRBJ2-3 provide the parts outside the CDR3, is DAMVIQNPRYQVTQFGKPVTLSCSQTLNHNVMYWYQQKSSQAPKLLFHYYDKDFNNEADTPDNFQSRRPNTSFCFLDIRSPGLGDTAMYLCATSRRLLAGVTDTQYFGPGTRLTVL.

The chain links TRBV5-6 to TRBJ2-1; D ambiguous. The CDR3 has 13 residues. The ends were cut back, 0 bases at V and 5 bases at J, with 6 bases in the middle. Germline loops: CDR1 SGHDT, CDR2 YYEEEE. The CDR3 reads CASSLVPHNEQFF. CDR3 bases: TGTGCCAGCAGCTTGGTCCCTCACAATGAGCAGTTCTTC.

V usage is TRBV28 and J usage is TRBJ2-7, with D maybe TRBD2 (6 bases). The CDR3 length is 15 residues. Germline CDR1 and CDR2: MDHEN and SYDVKM. The ends were cut back, 6 bases at V and 0 bases at J, with 15 bases in the middle. The CDR3 DNA reads as TGTGCCAGCAGCCCCGGCGGGGCGAGCTCCTACGAGCAGTACGTC. This sequence encodes CASSPGGASSYEQYV.

This clonotype was recorded a few times. The chain couples TRBV6-2 or TRBV6-3 to TRBJ1-1; D gene ambiguous. Trimming cost V 6 bases and J 4 bases, with 12 bases left between them. The CDR3 sequence is 13 residues long. Germline V gene sequence: CDR1 MNHEY, CDR2 SVGEGT. The CDR3 protein is CASRGPRGTEAFF. The CDR3 coding sequence is TGTGCCAGCAGAGGGCCCCGGGGCACTGAAGCTTTCTTT.

V and J are TRBV27 and TRBJ2-6; 7 bases are shared with TRBD2. The CDR3 has 15 amino acids. V trimming: 8 bases; J trimming: 0 bases; junction bases outside the gene matches: 4. CDR1 and CDR2 from the germline V gene are MNHEY and SMNVEV (reference sequence). CDR3 amino acids: CASGRGTSGANVLTF. The DNA for the CDR3 is TGTGCCAGCGGGCGGGGGACCTCTGGGGCCAACGTCCTGACTTTC.

V and J are TRBV5-1 and TRBJ2-7; tentative D call: TRBD2 (6 bases). From germline, CDR1 is SGHRS and CDR2 YFSETQ. Trimming shortened V by 0 bases and J by 7 bases, and 11 bases separated the two germline ends. The CDR3 has 13 residues. The chain's CDR3 is CASSLGLVSEQYF. The CDR3 DNA is TGCGCCAGCAGCTTGGGACTAGTGTCTGAGCAGTACTTC.

This rearrangement joins TRBV7-3 to TRBJ1-1, with D unclear. Per the germline V gene, CDR1 is SGHTA and CDR2 is FQGTGA. Trimming removed 2 bases at V and 7 bases at J, with 17 bases between. This CDR3 has 15 residues. In nucleotides, the CDR3 is TGTGCCAGCAGCTTAGGTCCGCTTGGAAAGAGTGAAGCTTTCTTT. This codes for CASSLGPLGKSEAFF.

This clonotype was detected a few times. The CDR3 coding sequence is TGCGCCAGCAGCCAAGCGAGCAGCCCCGAGTACTATGGCTACACCTTC. This translates into CASSQASSPEYYGYTF. V and J are TRBV4-1 and TRBJ1-2; D call uncertain. CDR1 is MGHRA, CDR2 YSYEKL, per germline. The germline V and J ends were trimmed by 1 base and 3 bases, with 15 bases remaining between them. This CDR3 is 16 amino acids long.

J is TRBJ2-7 and V is TRBV7-9; D remains ambiguous. Germline V gene data show CDR1 as SEHNR and CDR2 as FQNEAQ (reference sequence). Between the trimmed V and J ends, which lost 5 bases and 4 bases, there was a span of 15 bases. This CDR3 has 14 residues. For the CDR3, the DNA is TGTGCCAGCAGCCCCGTGGACCGTAATTACGAGCAGTACGTC. Protein: CASSPVDRNYEQYV.

The CDR3 loop is CASSTGTSFTDTQYF. The DNA of the CDR3 is TGCGCCAGCAGCACCGGGACTAGCTTCACAGATACGCAGTATTTT. This chain joins TRBV5-1 and TRBJ2-3, with TRBD2 identical over 9 bases. Trimming at V came to 4 bases and at J to 2 bases, leaving 5 bases not matched to a gene. Germline V lookup: CDR1 SGHRS, CDR2 YFSETQ. The CDR3 length is 15 residues.

The V and J genes are TRBV24-1 and TRBJ2-3, with D perhaps TRBD1 (6 bases). V lost 9 bases and J lost 0, with 18 bases in between. The germline CDR1 and CDR2 sequences are KGHDR and SFDVKD. The CDR3 covers 16 residues. The CDR3 region is CATSRSAGVSTDTQYF. CDR3 coding DNA: TGTGCCACCTCCAGGTCGGCAGGGGTTAGCACAGATACGCAGTATTTT.

The chain employs TRBV3-1 and TRBJ2-7, with TRBD2 matching 13 bases. After removal of 2 bases from V and 2 bases from J, the junction contained 0 bases not matched to a gene. CDR1 and CDR2 (germline): LGHDT, YNNKEL (reference sequence). The CDR3 has 15 amino acids. The CDR3 here is CASSQTSGGAYEQYF. The CDR3 DNA is TGTGCCAGCAGCCAAACTAGCGGGGGGGCCTACGAGCAGTACTTC.

The chain employs TRBV19 and TRBJ2-5; tentatively, D is TRBD1 (5 bases). The CDR3 is made up of 15 amino acids. CDR1 and CDR2 (germline): LNHDA, SQIVND (reference sequence). Deletions cut 2 bases from V and 1 base from J, with 11 bases between. The CDR3 coding sequence is TGTGCCAGTAGTATAACTACAGGACCCCAAGAGACCCAGTACTTC. Protein product: CASSITTGPQETQYF.

A few counts support this clonotype. The chain joins TRBV7-2 to TRBJ1-3, with D uncertain. CDR1 is SGHTA, CDR2 FQGNSA, per germline. This CDR3 is built from 15 residues. V lost 1 base, J lost 7 bases, and 14 bases lay in between. The CDR3 sequence: CASSLVRASENTIYF. CDR3 in DNA: TGTGCCAGCAGCTTAGTGAGGGCGAGCGAGAACACCATATATTTT. The whole variable domain, remainder taken from reference TRBV7-2 and TRBJ1-3, is GAGVSQSPSNKVTEKGKDVELRCDPISGHTALYWYRQSLGQGLEFLIYFQGNSAPDKSGLPSDRFSAERTGGSVSTLTIQRTQQEDSAVYLCASSLVRASENTIYFGEGSWLTVV.